This TCR beta chain was captured by sequencing in a study of CD4 T cells in relation to SARS-CoV-2 and coronaviruses. General study points: Around 62% of donors had memory CD4+ clonotypes crossrecognizing SARS-CoV-2 and common cold coronavirus spike.

CD4+ T cells from unexposed donors were obtained before the COVID-19 pandemic (2011-2018). Deep TCR-beta sequencing used DNA from uncultured naive and memory CD4+ T cells. Only in-frame clones appear in the TCRdb table, and some are missing; sequencing was by immunoSEQ multiplex PCR. The sample holds some 65,000 clones; around 87% are singletons and the top ten take around 1.5%. As concerns this clone: What it binds is not known.

The source of this sequence is a human donor in good health. Sequences were obtained from memory CD4+ T cells from PBMCs.

CDR3 in amino acids: CASSLTGYGYTF. Written as DNA, the CDR3 is TGTGCCAGTAGTCTGACAGGGTATGGCTACACCTTC. The chain uses TRBV19 and TRBJ1-2; 7 bases are a match to TRBD1. V dropped 5 bases and J dropped 5; count of bases not matched to a gene: 2. The CDR3 covers 12 residues. Germline-derived CDR1 and CDR2 are LNHDA and SQIVND (reference sequence).